This record looks at one T cell receptor (beta chain) sequence and its context. The junction departs from the called germline gene at one end, perhaps through a read error. This entry belongs to a study of tumor-infiltrating lymphocytes in localized non-small cell lung cancer. Profiling relied on immunoSEQ multiplex PCR, and the TCRdb table lists in-frame clones only, not all of them. The sample lists over 10,000 clones, 60% to 70% seen once, with less than 9% in the top ten. The CDR3 spans 11 residues. CDR1 and CDR2 from the germline V gene are DFQATT and SNEGSKA (reference sequence). The chain recombines TRBV20-1 with TRBJ1-1; D is ambiguous. The sample taken for sequencing was lung tumor tissue. The receptor comes from a human donor with non-small cell lung cancer. This chain's CDR3 is CSARDTTLCLF. CDR3 in DNA: TGCAGTGCTAGAGATACGACCCTGTGTCTCTTT.